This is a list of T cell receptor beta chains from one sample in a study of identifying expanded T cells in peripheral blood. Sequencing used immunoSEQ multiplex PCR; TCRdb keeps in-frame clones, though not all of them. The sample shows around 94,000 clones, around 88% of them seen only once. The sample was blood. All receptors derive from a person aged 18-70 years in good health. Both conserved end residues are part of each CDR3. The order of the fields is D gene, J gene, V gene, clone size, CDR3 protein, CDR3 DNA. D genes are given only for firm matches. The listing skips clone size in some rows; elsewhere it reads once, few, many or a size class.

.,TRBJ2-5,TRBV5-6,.,CASSLDRVQETQYF,TGTGCCAGCAGCTTGGATAGGGTCCAAGAGACCCAGTACTTC
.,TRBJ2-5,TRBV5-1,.,CASSLGGTKETQYF,TGCGCCAGCAGCTTGGGTGGGACGAAAGAGACCCAGTACTTC
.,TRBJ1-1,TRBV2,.,CASGSLGVLTEAFF,TGTGCCAGCGGGAGCCTTGGGGTGCTCACTGAAGCTTTCTTT
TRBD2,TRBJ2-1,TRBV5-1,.,CASSLGASGFRNEQFF,TGCGCCAGCAGCTTGGGGGCTAGCGGGTTTCGTAATGAGCAGTTCTTC
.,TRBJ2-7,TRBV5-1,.,CASSLGLRVRWEYEQYF,TGCGCCAGCAGCTTGGGCCTCAGGGTGAGGTGGGAATACGAGCAGTACTTC
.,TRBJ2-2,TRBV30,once,CAWTPGPKELFF,TGTGCCTGGACCCCGGGGCCGAAGGAGCTGTTTTTT
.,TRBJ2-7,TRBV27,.,CASSLQEYRQPHEQYF,TGTGCCAGCAGTCTACAAGAATACAGGCAGCCCCACGAGCAGTACTTC
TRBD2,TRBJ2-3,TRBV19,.,CASSPKLAGIADTQYF,TGTGCCAGTAGTCCGAAACTAGCGGGAATCGCAGATACGCAGTATTTT
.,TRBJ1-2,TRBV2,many,CASSGQQYGYTF,TGTGCCAGCAGTGGACAGCAATATGGCTACACCTTC
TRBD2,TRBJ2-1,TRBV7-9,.,CASSFGGAYNEQFF,TGTGCCAGCAGCTTCGGGGGGGCCTACAATGAGCAGTTCTTC
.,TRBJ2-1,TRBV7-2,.,CASSLEAGPSNEQFF,TGTGCCAGCAGCTTAGAAGCGGGCCCCTCCAATGAGCAGTTCTTC
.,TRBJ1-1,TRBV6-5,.,CASSPVGSTEAFF,TGTGCCAGCAGCCCCGTTGGTAGCACTGAAGCTTTCTTT